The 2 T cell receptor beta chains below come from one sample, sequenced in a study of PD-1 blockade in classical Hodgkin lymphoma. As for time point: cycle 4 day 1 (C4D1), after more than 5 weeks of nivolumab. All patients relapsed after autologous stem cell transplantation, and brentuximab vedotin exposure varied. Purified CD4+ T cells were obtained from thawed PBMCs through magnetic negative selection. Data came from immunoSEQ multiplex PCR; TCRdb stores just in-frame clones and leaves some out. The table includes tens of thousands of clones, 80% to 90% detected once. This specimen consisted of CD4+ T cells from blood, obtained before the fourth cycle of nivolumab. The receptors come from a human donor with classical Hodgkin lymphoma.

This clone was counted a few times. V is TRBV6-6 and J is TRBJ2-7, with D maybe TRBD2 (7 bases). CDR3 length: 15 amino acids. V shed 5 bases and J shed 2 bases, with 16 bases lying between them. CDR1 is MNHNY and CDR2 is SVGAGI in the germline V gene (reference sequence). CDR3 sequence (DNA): TGTGCCAGCAGTGCAGGGCGGGGGCGCACCTACGAGCAGTACTTC. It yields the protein CASSAGRGRTYEQYF.

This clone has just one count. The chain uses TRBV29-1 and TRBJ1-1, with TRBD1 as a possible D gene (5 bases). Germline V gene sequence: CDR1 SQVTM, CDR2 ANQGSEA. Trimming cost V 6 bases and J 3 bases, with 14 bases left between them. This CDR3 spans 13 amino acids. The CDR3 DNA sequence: TGCAGCGTGCCGGGACCCGGGTACACTGAAGCTTTCTTT. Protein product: CSVPGPGYTEAFF.